This paragraph reports one T cell receptor beta chain. The antigen is unknown. Use of 60 Vbeta and 13 Jbeta primers characterized the PCR. Measured with immunoSEQ multiplex PCR; TCRdb has only the in-frame clones, and not every one. The table shows 160,000 or so clones, with around 85% occurring only once. Trimming removed 8 bases from V and 0 bases from J, with 11 bases in between. CDR1 and CDR2 (germline): SNHLY, FYNNEI. The CDR3 sequence is 13 residues long. This entry is derived from a study of cytomegalovirus exposure and HLA in healthy donors. Study-level findings and limits: Presence/absence analyses took donor sequencing depth as roughly uniform. Later analysis placed DRB1 highest and HLA-C lowest in TCR association rates, which differed by HLA locus. In a later analysis, at a false discovery rate of 0.05, 15,000 to 20,000 TCR beta sequences were associated with HLA alleles.

The rearrangement uses TRBV2 and TRBJ2-7, with D perhaps matching TRBD2 (5 bases). The sequence was collected from a woman aged 25 to 39 in good health and CMV-seronegative. Sequencing used PBMCs. This CDR3 is CASLVGSSYEQYF. The DNA of the CDR3 is TGTGCCAGCCTAGTTGGGAGCTCCTACGAGCAGTACTTC.